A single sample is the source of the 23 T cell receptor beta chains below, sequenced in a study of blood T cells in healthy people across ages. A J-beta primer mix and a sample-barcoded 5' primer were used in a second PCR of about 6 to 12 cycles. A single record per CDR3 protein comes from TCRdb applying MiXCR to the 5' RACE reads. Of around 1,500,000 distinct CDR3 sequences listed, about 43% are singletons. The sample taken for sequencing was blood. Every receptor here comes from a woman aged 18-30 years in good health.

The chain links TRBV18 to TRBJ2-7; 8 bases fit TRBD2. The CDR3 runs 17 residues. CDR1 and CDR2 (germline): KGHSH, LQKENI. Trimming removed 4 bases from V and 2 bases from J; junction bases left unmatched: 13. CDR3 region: CASSRFKGRGAAYEQYF. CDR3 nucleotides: TGTGCCAGCTCACGATTTAAAGGGCGGGGGGCCGCCTACGAGCAGTACTTC.

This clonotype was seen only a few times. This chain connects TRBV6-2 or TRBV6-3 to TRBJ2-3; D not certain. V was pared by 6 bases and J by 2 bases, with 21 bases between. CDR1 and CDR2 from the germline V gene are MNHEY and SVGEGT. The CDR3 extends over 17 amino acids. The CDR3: CASSRRLLGTNTDTQYF. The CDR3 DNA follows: TGTGCCAGCAGCCGCAGGTTGCTAGGTACTAACACAGATACGCAGTATTTT.

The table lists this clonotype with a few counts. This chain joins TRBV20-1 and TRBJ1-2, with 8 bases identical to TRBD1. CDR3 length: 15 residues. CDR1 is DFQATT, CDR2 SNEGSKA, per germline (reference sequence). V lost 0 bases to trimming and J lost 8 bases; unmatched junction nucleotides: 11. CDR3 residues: CSARETGVADGGYTF. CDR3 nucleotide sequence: TGCAGTGCTAGAGAGACAGGGGTAGCCGACGGGGGCTACACCTTC.

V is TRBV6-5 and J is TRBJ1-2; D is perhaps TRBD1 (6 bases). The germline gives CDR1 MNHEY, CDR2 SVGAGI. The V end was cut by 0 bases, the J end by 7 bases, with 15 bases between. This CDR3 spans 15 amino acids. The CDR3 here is CASSYSFRGVSGYTF. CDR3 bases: TGTGCCAGCAGTTACTCGTTCAGGGGTGTGTCTGGCTACACCTTC.

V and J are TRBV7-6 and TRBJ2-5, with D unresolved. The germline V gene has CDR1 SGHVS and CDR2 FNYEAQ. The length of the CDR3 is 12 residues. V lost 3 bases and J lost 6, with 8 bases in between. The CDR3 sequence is CASSLAEQTQYF. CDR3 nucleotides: TGTGCCAGCAGCTTGGCTGAGCAGACCCAGTACTTC.

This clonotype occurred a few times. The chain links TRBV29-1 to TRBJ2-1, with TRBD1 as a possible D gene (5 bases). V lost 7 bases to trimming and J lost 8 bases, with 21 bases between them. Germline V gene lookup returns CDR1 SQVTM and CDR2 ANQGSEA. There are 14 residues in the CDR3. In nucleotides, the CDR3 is TGCAGCGCACGACCCAGGGCAGCCTCCGATGAGCAGTTCTTC. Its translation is CSARPRAASDEQFF.

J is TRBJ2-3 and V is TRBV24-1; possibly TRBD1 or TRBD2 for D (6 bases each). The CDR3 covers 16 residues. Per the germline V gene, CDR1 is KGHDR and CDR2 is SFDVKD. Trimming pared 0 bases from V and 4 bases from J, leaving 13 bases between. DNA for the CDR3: TGTGCCACCAGTGATTTGATACGGGGGCCGGCAGATACGCAGTATTTT. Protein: CATSDLIRGPADTQYF.

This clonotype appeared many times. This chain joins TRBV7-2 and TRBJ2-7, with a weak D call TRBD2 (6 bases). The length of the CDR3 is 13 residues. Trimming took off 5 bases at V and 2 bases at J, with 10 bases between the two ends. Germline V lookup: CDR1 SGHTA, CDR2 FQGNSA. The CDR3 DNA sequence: TGTGCCAGCAGCACGACGGGAGCCTACGAGCAGTACTTC. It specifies CASSTTGAYEQYF.

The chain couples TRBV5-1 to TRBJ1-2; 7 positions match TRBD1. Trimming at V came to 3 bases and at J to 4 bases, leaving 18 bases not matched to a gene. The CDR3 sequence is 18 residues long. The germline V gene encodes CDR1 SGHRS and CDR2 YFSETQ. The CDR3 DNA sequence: TGCGCCAGCAGCTCCCAGGGGACCGACAGGGCCCTAGGCTATGGCTACACCTTC. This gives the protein CASSSQGTDRALGYGYTF. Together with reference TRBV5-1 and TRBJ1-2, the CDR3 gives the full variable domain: KAGVTQTPRYLIKTRGQQVTLSCSPISGHRSVSWYQQTPGQGLQFLFEYFSETQRNKGNFPGRFSGRQFSNSRSEMNVSTLELGDSALYLCASSSQGTDRALGYGYTFGSGTRLTVV.

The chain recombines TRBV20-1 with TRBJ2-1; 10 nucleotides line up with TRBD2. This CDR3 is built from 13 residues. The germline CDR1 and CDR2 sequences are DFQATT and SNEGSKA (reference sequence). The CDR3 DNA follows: TGCAGGGTCGCGACTAGCGGGTACAATGAGCAGTTCTTC. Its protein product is CRVATSGYNEQFF.

CDR3: CASSLFGTQFF. For the CDR3, the DNA is TGTGCCAGCAGTTTATTCGGGACCCAGTTCTTC. The J gene is TRBJ2-1, the V gene TRBV12-3 or TRBV12-4; D may match TRBD1 or TRBD2 (5 bases each). Trimming shortened V by 2 bases and J by 13 bases, and 9 bases separated the two germline ends. The CDR3 consists of 11 residues.

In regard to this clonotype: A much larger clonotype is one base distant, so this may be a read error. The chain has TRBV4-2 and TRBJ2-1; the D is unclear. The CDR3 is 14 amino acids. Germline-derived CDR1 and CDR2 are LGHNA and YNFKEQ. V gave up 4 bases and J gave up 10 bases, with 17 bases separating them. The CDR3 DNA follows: TGTGCCAGCAGCCCCGTTGCCGGCGCCTACGAGCAGTTCTTC. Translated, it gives CASSPVAGAYEQFF.

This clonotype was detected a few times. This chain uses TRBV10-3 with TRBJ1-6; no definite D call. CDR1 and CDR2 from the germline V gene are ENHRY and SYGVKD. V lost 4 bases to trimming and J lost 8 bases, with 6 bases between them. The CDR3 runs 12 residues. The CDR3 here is CAISVSDSPLHF. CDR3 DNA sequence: TGTGCCATCAGTGTATCCGATTCACCCCTCCACTTT.

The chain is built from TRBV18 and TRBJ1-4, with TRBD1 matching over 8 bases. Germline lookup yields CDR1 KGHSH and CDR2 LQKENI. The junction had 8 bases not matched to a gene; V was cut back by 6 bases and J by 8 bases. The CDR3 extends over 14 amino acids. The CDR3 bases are TGTGCCAGCTCGGGGACAGGACTAAAAGAAAAACTGTTTTTT. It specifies CASSGTGLKEKLFF. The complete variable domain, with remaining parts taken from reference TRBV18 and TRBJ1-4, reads NAGVMQNPRHLVRRRGQEARLRCSPMKGHSHVYWYRQLPEEGLKFMVYLQKENIIDESGMPKERFSAEFPKEGPSILRIQQVVRGDSAAYFCASSGTGLKEKLFFGSGTQLSVL.

CDR3 sequence: CASSYSYSQRFSYEQYF. The CDR3 DNA reads as TGTGCCAGCAGTTACTCCTATTCACAACGATTCTCCTACGAGCAGTACTTC. This rearrangement joins TRBV6-5 to TRBJ2-7; D remains ambiguous. This CDR3 contains 17 residues. Deletions cut 0 bases from V and 0 bases from J, with 15 bases between. The germline gives CDR1 MNHEY, CDR2 SVGAGI.

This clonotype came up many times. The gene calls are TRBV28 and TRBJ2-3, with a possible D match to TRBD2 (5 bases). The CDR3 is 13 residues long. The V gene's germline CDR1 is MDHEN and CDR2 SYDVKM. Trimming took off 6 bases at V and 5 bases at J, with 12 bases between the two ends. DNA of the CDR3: TGTGCCAGCAGCCCCCCCGGAGGAGATACGCAGTATTTT. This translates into CASSPPGGDTQYF.

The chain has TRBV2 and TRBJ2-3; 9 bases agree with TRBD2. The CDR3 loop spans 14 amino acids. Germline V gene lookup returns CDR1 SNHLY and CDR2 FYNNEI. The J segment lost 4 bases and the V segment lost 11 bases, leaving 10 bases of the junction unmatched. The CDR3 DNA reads TGTGCCGGGGGTAGCGGGAGTCTCGCAGATACGCAGTATTTT. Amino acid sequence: CAGGSGSLADTQYF. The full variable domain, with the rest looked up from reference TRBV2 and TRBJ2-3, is EPEVTQTPSHQVTQMGQEVILRCVPISNHLYFYWYRQILGQKVEFLVSFYNNEISEKSEIFDDQFSVERPDGSNFTLKIRSTKLEDSAMYFCAGGSGSLADTQYFGPGTRLTVL.

The CDR3: CASSLSGFEAFF. The CDR3 nucleotides are TGTGCCAGCAGTCTTTCAGGTTTTGAAGCTTTCTTT. The rearrangement joins TRBV14 to TRBJ1-1; D is unresolved. V gave up 6 bases and J gave up 7 bases, with 12 bases separating them. CDR1 is SGHDN and CDR2 is FVKESK in the germline V gene. There are 12 residues in the CDR3.

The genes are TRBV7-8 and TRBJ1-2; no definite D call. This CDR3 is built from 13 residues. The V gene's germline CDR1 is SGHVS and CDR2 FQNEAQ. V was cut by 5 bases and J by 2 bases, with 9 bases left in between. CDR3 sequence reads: CASSASQNYGYTF. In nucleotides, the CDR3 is TGTGCCAGCAGCGCCTCACAGAACTATGGCTACACCTTC.

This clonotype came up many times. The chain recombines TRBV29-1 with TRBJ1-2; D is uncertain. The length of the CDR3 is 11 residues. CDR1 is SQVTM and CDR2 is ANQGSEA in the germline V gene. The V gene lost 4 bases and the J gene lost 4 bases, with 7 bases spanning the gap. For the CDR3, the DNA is TGCAGCGTTGGAGGAAGCTATGGCTACACCTTC. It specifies CSVGGSYGYTF.

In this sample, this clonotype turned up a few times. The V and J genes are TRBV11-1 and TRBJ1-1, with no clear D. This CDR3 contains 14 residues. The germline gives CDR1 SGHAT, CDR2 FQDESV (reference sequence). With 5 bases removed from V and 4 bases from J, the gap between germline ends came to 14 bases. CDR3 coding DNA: TGTGCCAGCAGCCTCTACATGTTAAGCACTGAAGCTTTCTTT. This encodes CASSLYMLSTEAFF.

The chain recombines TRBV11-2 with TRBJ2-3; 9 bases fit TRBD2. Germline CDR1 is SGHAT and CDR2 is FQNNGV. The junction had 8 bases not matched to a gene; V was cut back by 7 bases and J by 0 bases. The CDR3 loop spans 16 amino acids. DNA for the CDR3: TGTGCCAGCATCAGCAGCGGGGGGCCTAGCACAGATACGCAGTATTTT. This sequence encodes CASISSGGPSTDTQYF. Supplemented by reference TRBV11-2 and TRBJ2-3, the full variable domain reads EAGVAQSPRYKIIEKRQSVAFWCNPISGHATLYWYQQILGQGPKLLIQFQNNGVVDDSQLPKDRFSAERLKGVDSTLKIQPAKLEDSAVYLCASISSGGPSTDTQYFGPGTRLTVL.

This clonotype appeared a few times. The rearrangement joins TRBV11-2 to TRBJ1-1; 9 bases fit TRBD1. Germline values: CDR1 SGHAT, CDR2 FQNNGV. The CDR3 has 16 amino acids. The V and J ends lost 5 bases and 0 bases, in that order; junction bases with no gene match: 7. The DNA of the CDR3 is TGTGCCAGCAGCCCAAGGGGACAGGGCATGAACACTGAAGCTTTCTTT. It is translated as CASSPRGQGMNTEAFF.